This T cell receptor beta chain comes out of a study of shared clonotypes between healthy human individuals. Study context: Each donor's CD4 naive and CD4 memory cells filled three plates apiece, CD8 naive two, and CD8 memory one.

Repertoires were generated with immunoSEQ multiplex PCR, while TCRdb's copy carries only in-frame clones and drops some. The sample lists 900,000 to 1,200,000 clones, around 78% occurring once. CDR1 and CDR2 (germline): SGHRS, YFSETQ. The ends lost 0 bases at V and 3 bases at J; junction bases unmatched: 6. The length of the CDR3 is 17 residues. Sequencing input: memory CD4+ T cells from PBMCs. Specified subset: CD45RA-negative fraction. This receptor was identified in a man aged 18 to 30 in good health. Some clones in this sample may be carry-over from other donors' samples. The chain links TRBV5-1 to TRBJ2-2; 9 bases line up with TRBD1. The CDR3 region is CASSLDHRGQDTGELFF. As DNA, the CDR3 is TGCGCCAGCAGCTTGGACCACAGGGGGCAGGACACCGGGGAGCTGTTTTTT.